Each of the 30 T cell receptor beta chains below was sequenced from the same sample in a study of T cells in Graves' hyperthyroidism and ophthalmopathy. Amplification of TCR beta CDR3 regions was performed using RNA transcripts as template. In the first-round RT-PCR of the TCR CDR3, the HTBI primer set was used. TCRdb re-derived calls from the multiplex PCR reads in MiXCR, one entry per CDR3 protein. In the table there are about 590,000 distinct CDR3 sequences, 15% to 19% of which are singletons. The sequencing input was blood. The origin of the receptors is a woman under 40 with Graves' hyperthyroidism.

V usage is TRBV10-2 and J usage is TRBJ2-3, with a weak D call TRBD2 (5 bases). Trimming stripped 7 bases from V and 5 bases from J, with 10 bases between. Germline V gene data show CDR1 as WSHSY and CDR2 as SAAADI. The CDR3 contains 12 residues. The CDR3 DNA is TGCGCCAGCATGGAAGGAGGAGATACGCAGTATTTT. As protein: CASMEGGDTQYF.

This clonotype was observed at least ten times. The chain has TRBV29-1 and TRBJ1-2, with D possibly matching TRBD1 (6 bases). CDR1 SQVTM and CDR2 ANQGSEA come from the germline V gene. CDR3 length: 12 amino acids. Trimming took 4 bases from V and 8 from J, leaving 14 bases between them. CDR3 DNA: TGCAGCGTTGTTGGGGGCGCGGACGGCTACACCTTC. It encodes CSVVGGADGYTF.

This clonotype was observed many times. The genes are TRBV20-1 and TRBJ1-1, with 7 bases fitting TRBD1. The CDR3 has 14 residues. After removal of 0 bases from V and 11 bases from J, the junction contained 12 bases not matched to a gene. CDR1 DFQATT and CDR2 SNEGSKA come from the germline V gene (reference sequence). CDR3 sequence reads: CSARDPGQAAEAFF. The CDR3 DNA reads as TGCAGTGCTAGAGATCCTGGACAGGCGGCGGAGGCTTTCTTT.

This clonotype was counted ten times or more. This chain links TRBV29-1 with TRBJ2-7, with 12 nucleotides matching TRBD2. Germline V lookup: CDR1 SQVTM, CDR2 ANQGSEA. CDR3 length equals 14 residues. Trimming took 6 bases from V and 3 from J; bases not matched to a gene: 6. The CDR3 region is CSVRGLAGFYEQYF. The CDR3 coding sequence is TGCAGCGTCCGAGGACTAGCGGGATTCTACGAGCAGTACTTC.

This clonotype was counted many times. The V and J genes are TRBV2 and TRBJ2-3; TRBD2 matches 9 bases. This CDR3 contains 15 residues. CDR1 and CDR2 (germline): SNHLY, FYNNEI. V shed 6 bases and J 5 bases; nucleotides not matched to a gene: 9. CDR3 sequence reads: CASRAREGQGDTQYF. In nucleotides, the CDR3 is TGTGCCAGCAGAGCGCGGGAGGGCCAGGGAGATACGCAGTATTTT.

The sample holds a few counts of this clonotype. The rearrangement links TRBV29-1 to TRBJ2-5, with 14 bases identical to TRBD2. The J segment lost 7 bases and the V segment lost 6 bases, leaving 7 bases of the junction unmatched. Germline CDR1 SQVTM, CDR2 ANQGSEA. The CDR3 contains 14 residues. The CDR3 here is CSVPGLAGDGTQYF. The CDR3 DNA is TGCAGCGTCCCGGGACTAGCGGGAGACGGGACCCAGTACTTC.

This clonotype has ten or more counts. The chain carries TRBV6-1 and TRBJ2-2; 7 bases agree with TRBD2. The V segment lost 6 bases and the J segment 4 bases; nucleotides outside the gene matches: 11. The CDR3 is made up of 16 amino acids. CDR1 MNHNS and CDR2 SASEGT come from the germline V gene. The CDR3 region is CASRGAGRPGTGELFF. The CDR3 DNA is TGTGCCAGCAGGGGAGCGGGGAGGCCGGGCACCGGGGAGCTGTTTTTT.

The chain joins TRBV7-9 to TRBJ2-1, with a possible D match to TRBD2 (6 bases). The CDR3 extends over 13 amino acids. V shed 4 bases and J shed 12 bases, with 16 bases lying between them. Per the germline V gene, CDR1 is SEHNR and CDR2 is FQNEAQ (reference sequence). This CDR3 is CASSSWGEFVQFF. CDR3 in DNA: TGTGCCAGCAGCTCCTGGGGGGAGTTTGTGCAGTTCTTC.

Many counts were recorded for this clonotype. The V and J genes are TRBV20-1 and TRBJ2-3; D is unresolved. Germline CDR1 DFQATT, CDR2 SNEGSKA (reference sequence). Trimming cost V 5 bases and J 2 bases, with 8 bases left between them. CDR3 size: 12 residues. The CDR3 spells CSAQPTTDTQYF. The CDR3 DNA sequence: TGCAGTGCTCAACCAACCACAGATACGCAGTATTTT.

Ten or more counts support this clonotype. The CDR3 here is CAISDTEIYEQFF. The CDR3 DNA is TGTGCCATCAGTGATACGGAGATTTATGAGCAGTTCTTC. The J gene is TRBJ2-1, the V gene TRBV10-3; D is unresolved. The germline CDR1 and CDR2 sequences are ENHRY and SYGVKD. Deletions cut 3 bases from V and 8 bases from J, with 11 bases between. The CDR3 runs 13 residues.

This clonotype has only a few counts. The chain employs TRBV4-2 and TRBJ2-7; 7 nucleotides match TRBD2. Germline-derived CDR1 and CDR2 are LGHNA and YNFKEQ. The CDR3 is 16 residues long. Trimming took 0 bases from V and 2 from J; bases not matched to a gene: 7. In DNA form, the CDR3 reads TGTGCCAGCAGCCAAGATCTGGTGGGAGGGCCCTACGAGCAGTACTTC. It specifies CASSQDLVGGPYEQYF.

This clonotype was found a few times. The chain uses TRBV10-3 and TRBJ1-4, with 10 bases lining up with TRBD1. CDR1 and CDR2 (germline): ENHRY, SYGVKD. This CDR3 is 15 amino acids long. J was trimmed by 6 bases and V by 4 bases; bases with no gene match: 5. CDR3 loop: CAISAFGTGDEKLFF. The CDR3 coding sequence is TGTGCCATCAGTGCCTTCGGGACAGGGGATGAAAAACTGTTTTTT.

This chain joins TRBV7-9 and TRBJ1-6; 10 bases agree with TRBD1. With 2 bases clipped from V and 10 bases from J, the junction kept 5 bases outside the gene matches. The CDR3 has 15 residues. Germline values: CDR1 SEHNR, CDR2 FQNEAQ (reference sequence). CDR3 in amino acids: CASSLPGQGDSPLHF. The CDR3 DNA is TGTGCCAGCAGCTTACCAGGACAGGGGGACTCACCCCTCCACTTT.

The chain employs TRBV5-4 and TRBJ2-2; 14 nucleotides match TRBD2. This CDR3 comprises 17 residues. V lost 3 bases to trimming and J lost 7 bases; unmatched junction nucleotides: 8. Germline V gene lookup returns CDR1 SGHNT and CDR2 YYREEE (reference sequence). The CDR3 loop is CASSSPGLAGAGGELFF. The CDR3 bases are TGTGCCAGCAGCTCTCCGGGACTAGCGGGAGCAGGCGGGGAGCTGTTTTTT.

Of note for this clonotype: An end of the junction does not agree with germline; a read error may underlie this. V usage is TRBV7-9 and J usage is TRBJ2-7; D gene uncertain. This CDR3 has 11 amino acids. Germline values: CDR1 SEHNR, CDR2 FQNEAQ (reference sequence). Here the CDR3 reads CASSLSYEQCF. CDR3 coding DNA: TGTGCCAGCAGCCTTTCCTACGAGCAGTGCTTC.

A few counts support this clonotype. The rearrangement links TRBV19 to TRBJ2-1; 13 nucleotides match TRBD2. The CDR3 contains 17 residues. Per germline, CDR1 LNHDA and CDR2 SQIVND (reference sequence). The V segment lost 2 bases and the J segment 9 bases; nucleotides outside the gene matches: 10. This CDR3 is CASSITKGLAGVAEQFF. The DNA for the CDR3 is TGTGCCAGTAGTATAACTAAAGGACTAGCGGGAGTTGCTGAGCAGTTCTTC.

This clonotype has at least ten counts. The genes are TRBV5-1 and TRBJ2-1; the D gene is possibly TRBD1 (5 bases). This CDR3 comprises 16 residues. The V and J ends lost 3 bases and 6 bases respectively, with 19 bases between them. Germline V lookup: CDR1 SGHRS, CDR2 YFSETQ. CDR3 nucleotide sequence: TGCGCCAGCAGCTCGACGTCAGGGTCGGTCCGCAATGAGCAGTTCTTC. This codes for CASSSTSGSVRNEQFF.

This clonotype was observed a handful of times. The CDR3 region is CASSDKGYSYNSPLHF. CDR3 in DNA: TGTGCCAGCAGTGACAAGGGGTACTCCTATAATTCACCCCTCCACTTT. The J gene is TRBJ1-6, the V gene TRBV25-1; D may be TRBD1 (5 bases). Germline V gene data show CDR1 as MGHDK and CDR2 as SYGVNS. V lost 3 bases, J lost 0 bases, and 9 bases lay in between. The CDR3 sequence is 16 residues long. The full variable domain, in which reference TRBV25-1 and TRBJ1-6 provide the parts outside the CDR3, is EADIYQTPRYLVIGTGKKITLECSQTMGHDKMYWYQQDPGMELHLIHYSYGVNSTEKGDLSSESTVSRIRTEHFPLTLESARPSHTSQYLCASSDKGYSYNSPLHFGNGTRLTVT.

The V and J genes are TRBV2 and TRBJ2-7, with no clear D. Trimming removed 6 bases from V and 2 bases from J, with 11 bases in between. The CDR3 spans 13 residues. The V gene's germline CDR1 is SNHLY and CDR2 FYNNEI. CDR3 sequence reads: CASRSWSAYEQYF. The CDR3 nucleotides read TGTGCCAGCAGGTCATGGTCGGCCTACGAGCAGTACTTC. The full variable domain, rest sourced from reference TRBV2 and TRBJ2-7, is EPEVTQTPSHQVTQMGQEVILRCVPISNHLYFYWYRQILGQKVEFLVSFYNNEISEKSEIFDDQFSVERPDGSNFTLKIRSTKLEDSAMYFCASRSWSAYEQYFGPGTRLTVT.

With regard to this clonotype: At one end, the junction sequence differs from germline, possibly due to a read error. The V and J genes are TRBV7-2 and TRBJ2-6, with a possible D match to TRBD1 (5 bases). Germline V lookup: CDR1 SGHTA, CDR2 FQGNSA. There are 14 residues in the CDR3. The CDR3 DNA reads TGTGCCAGCAGTCCTCTCTCTGGGGCCAACATCCTGACTTTC. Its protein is CASSPLSGANILTF. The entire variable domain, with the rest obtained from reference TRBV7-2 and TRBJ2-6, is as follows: GAGVSQSPSNKVTEKGKDVELRCDPISGHTALYWYRQSLGQGLEFLIYFQGNSAPDKSGLPSDRFSAERTGGSVSTLTIQRTQQEDSAVYLCASSPLSGANILTFGAGSRLTVL.

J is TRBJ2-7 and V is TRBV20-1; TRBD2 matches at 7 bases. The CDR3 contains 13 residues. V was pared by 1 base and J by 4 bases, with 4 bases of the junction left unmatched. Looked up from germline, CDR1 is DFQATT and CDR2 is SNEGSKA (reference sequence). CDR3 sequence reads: CSARGRELYEQYF. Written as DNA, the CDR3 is TGCAGTGCTAGAGGGCGGGAGTTATACGAGCAGTACTTC.

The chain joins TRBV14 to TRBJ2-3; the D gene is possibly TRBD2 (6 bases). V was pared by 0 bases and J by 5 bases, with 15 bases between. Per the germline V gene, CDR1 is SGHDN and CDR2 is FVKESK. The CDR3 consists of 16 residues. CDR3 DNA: TGTGCCAGCAGCCAAGATCGGACGGGAGCTGGAGATACGCAGTATTTT. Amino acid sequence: CASSQDRTGAGDTQYF.

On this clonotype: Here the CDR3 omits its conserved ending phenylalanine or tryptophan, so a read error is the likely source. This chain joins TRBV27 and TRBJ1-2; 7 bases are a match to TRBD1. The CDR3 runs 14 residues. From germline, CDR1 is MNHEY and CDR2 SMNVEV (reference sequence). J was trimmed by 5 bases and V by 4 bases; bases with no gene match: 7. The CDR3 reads CASSYEGRGYGYTL. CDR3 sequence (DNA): TGTGCCAGCAGTTACGAGGGCAGGGGGTATGGCTACACCCTC.

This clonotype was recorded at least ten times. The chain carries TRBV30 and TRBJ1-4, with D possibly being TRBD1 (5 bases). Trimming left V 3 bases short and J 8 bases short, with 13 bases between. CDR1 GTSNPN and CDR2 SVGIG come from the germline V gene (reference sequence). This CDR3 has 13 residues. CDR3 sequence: CAWSPGRDEKLFF. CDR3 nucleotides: TGTGCCTGGAGCCCAGGGCGGGACGAAAAACTGTTTTTT.

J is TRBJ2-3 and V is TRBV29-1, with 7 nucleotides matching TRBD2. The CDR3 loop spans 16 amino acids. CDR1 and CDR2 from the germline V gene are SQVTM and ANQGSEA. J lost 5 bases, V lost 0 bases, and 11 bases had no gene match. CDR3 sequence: CSVEDYPGTILDTQYF. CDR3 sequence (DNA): TGCAGCGTTGAAGATTACCCCGGGACTATCTTAGATACGCAGTATTTT.

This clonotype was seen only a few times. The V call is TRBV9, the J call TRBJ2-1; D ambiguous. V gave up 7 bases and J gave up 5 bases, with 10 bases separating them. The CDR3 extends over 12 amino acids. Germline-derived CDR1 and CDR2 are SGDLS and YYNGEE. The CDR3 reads CASGRGNNEQFF. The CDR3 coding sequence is TGTGCCAGCGGCCGAGGAAACAATGAGCAGTTCTTC.

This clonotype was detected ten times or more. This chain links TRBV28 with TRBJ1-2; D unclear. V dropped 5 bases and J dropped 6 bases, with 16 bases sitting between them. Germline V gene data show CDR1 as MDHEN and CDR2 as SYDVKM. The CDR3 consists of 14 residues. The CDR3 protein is CASSHAAEVHGYTF. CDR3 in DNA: TGTGCCAGCAGTCACGCGGCAGAAGTCCATGGCTACACCTTC.

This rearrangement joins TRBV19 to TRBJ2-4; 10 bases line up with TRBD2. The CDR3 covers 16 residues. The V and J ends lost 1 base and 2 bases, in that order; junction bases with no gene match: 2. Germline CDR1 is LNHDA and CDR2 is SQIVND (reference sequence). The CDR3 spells CASSIAAGGTKNIQYF. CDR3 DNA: TGTGCCAGTAGTATAGCAGCGGGAGGGACCAAAAACATTCAGTACTTC.

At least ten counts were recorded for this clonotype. DNA of the CDR3: TGTGCCTTACGGAGACTAGCGGGAGGCTACTCCTACAATGAGCAGTTCTTC. Translating it yields CALRRLAGGYSYNEQFF. J is TRBJ2-1 and V is TRBV6-1; TRBD2 matches 13 bases. Trimming at V came to 11 bases and at J to 0 bases, leaving 10 bases not matched to a gene. The germline V gene encodes CDR1 MNHNS and CDR2 SASEGT. This CDR3 has 17 residues.

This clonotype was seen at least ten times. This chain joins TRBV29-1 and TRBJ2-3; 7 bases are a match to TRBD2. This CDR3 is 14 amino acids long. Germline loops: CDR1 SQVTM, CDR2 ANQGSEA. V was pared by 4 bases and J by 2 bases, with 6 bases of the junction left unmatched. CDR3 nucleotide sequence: TGCAGCGTTGCCGCCCTAGCGGACACAGATACGCAGTATTTT. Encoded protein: CSVAALADTDTQYF.